Detailed here is one TCR beta chain. Its target is unknown. From germline, CDR1 is DFQATT and CDR2 SNEGSKA (reference sequence). The V gene lost 0 bases and the J gene lost 4 bases, with 9 bases spanning the gap. This CDR3 comprises 13 residues. The data were taken from a study of post-analysis software for immune sequencing data. Study background: Relapsing-remitting, secondary progressive and progressive-relapsing forms made up the multiple sclerosis disease courses. General study results and limits: Elevated frequency relative to controls characterized four or five TRBV segments in patients, TRBV5-6, TRBV5-1 and TRBV20-1 among them. Compared against controls, patients with multiple sclerosis displayed significantly lower normalized Chao1 diversity.

Unique molecular identifiers were carried by the TCR beta cDNA libraries. One entry per CDR3 protein results from TCRdb running MiXCR on the PCR reads. The sample comprises about 430,000 distinct CDR3 sequences, 39% of which are singletons, and roughly 8.2% rests with the top ten. V and J are TRBV20-1 and TRBJ1-2; D is undetermined. The clonotype originates from a girl aged 2-10 years with multiple sclerosis. Sequenced sample: blood. CDR3 region: CSARDPIFYGYTF. DNA for the CDR3: TGCAGTGCTAGAGATCCGATTTTCTATGGCTACACCTTC.